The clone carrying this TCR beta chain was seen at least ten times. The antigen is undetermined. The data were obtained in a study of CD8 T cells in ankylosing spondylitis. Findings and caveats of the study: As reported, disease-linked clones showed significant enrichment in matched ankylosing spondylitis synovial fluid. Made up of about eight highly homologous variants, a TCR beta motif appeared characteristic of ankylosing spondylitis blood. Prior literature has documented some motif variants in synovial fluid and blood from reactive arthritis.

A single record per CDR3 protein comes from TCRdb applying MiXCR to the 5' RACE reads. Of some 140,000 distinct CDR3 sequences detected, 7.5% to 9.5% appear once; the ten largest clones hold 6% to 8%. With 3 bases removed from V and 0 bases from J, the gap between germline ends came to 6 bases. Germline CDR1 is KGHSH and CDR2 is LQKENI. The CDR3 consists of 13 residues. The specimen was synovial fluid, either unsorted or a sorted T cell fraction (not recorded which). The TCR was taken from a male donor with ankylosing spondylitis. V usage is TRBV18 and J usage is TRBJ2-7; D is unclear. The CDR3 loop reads CASSPPRSYEQYF. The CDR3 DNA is TGTGCCAGCTCACCTCCCCGCTCCTACGAGCAGTACTTC.